This T cell receptor beta chain was documented in a study of T cell responses to AZD1222 COVID-19 vaccine. This clone was seen only once. Here immunoSEQ multiplex PCR was the method, and the copy in TCRdb shows in-frame clones only, minus some. The data hold tens of thousands of clones, with around 90% observed a single time. Trimming cost V 8 bases and J 4 bases; bases outside gene matches: 16. Germline values: CDR1 MDHEN, CDR2 SYDVKM. The CDR3 has 20 residues. The sequenced sample was peripheral blood, obtained on day 0 of AZD1222 vaccination. The TCR was taken from an adult in good health. This chain links TRBV28 with TRBJ2-2; TRBD2 matches at 16 bases. The DNA for the CDR3 is TGTGCCAGCGCCATACTGGGGACTAGCGGGAGGGCCTGGGGCACCGGGGAGCTGTTTTTT. Translation: CASAILGTSGRAWGTGELFF.